A single sample gave rise to the 4 T cell receptor beta chains below, sequenced in a study of neurological immune-mediated disorders. TCRdb reanalysed the 5' RACE reads using MiXCR and keeps one entry per CDR3 protein. The table lists about 19,000 distinct CDR3 sequences, about 2.8% of them singletons. Sequencing was done on a sample of PBMCs. Source of these receptors: a woman between 18 and 29 years old with multiple sclerosis.

In this sample, this clonotype turned up many times. The chain links TRBV12-3 or TRBV12-4 to TRBJ2-5; D is undetermined. The CDR3 is 12 residues long. Trimming shortened V by 6 bases and J by 0 bases, and 5 bases separated the two germline ends. DNA for the CDR3: TGTGCCAGCAGCTTAAACCAAGAGACCCAGTACTTC. This sequence encodes CASSLNQETQYF.

This clonotype appeared many times. The V gene is TRBV10-3, the J gene TRBJ1-2; weak D call: TRBD1 (6 bases). The CDR3 is made up of 15 amino acids. From germline, CDR1 is ENHRY and CDR2 SYGVKD. V lost 3 bases and J lost 7, with 18 bases in between. CDR3 coding DNA: TGTGCCATCAGTGATCGAGGGGGGGACGCCCGTGGCTACACCTTC. Translating gives CAISDRGGDARGYTF.

In its sample, this clonotype was seen many times. It is unclear where the CDR3 begins or ends on the DNA, so no DNA is shown, and the CDR3 is as TCRdb lists it. The chain uses TRBV6-5 and TRBJ1-2; the D call of TRBD1 is as the table states it, not checked on the DNA. Germline V gives CDR1 MNHEY, CDR2 SVGAGI. The CDR3 sequence runs 15 residues, both termini included. The CDR3 sequence is CASSSSDRSNYGYTF.

This clonotype is deemed medium-sized. The genes are TRBV7-6 and TRBJ1-1; D gene uncertain. The V end lost 1 base, the J end lost 5 bases, and 5 bases lay between the germline ends. Germline V lookup: CDR1 SGHVS, CDR2 FNYEAQ. CDR3 length equals 12 residues. Written as DNA, the CDR3 is TGTGCCAGCAGCTTAGTGGCTACTGAAGCTTTCTTT. Translating it yields CASSLVATEAFF.